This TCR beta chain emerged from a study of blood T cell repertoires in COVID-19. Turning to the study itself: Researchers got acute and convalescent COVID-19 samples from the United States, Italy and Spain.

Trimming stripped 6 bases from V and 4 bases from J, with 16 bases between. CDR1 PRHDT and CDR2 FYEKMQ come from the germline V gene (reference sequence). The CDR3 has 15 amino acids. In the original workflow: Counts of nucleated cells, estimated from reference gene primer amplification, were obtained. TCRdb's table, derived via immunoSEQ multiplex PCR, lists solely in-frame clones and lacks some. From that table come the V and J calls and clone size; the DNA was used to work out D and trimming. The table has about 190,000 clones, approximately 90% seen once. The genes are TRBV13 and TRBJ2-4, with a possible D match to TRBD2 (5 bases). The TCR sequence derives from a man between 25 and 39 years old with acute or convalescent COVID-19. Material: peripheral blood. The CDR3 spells CASSYILREKNIQYF. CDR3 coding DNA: TGTGCCAGCAGTTACATTCTGAGGGAGAAAAACATTCAGTACTTC.